The following is a T cell receptor beta chain sequence with its context. Its antigen is not identified. This same CDR3 is encoded by further DNA sequences in the sample. RNA extraction was followed by reverse transcription into cDNA, which acted as the sequencing template. Profiling relied on immunoSEQ multiplex PCR, and the TCRdb table lists in-frame clones only, not all of them. The sample lists 110,000 or so clones; roughly 56% were seen once. Treatment described: oral pan-JAK inhibitor, 5-10 mg twice daily. It was from PBMCs that CD4+ and CD8+ T cells were sorted. The data derive from a study of CD8+ T cells in alopecia areata. Trimming stripped 0 bases from V and 0 bases from J, with 7 bases between. CDR1 is SGHRS and CDR2 is YFSETQ in the germline V gene. The CDR3 runs 15 residues. Study results and caveats: Patients showed less clear TCR sequence sharing than mice, possibly partly because of HLA diversity.

This chain connects TRBV5-1 to TRBJ2-1; D is uncertain. The clonotype was recovered from a human donor with alopecia areata. This sample comprised CD4+ T cells sorted from blood, obtained at week 24, from a patient treated with tofacitinib. This chain's CDR3 is CASSLVGDSYNEQFF. CDR3 bases: TGCGCCAGCAGCTTGGTTGGAGACTCCTACAATGAGCAGTTCTTC.